Shown below are 26 T cell receptor beta chains from a single sample sequenced in a study of blood T cell repertoires in COVID-19. Generated by immunoSEQ multiplex PCR, the TCRdb table keeps only in-frame clones and is missing some. Of some 200,000 clones in the sample, around 86% were seen once. Specimen: PBMCs or T cells enriched from blood (not recorded which). The receptors stem from a woman between 35 and 50 years old with acute COVID-19.

The CDR3 nucleotides read TGTGCCAGCAGCCAGGACAGGGTCACTGAAGCTTTCTTT. Residues: CASSQDRVTEAFF. This chain uses TRBV12-3 or TRBV12-4 with TRBJ1-1; 8 bases match TRBD1. The junction had 4 bases not matched to a gene; V was cut back by 6 bases and J by 4 bases. This CDR3 has 13 amino acids.

This chain connects TRBV6-5 to TRBJ1-1, with TRBD1 matching over 11 bases. Germline V lookup: CDR1 MNHEY, CDR2 SVGAGI. V dropped 8 bases and J dropped 5; count of bases not matched to a gene: 7. The CDR3 runs to 14 residues. The CDR3 sequence: CASRLGQGATEAFF. The CDR3 DNA is TGTGCCAGCCGATTAGGACAGGGGGCTACTGAAGCTTTCTTT.

The V call is TRBV27, the J call TRBJ1-1; 12 bases fit TRBD1. CDR1 MNHEY and CDR2 SMNVEV come from the germline V gene (reference sequence). The CDR3 is 18 residues long. After removal of 5 bases from V and 5 bases from J, the junction contained 15 bases not matched to a gene. The CDR3 loop is CASSPNLGQGARRTEAFF. The CDR3 DNA is TGTGCCAGCAGTCCCAACCTGGGACAGGGGGCGCGAAGGACTGAAGCTTTCTTT.

The chain recombines TRBV2 with TRBJ1-3; 7 bases line up with TRBD1. CDR1 is SNHLY and CDR2 is FYNNEI in the germline V gene. With V trimmed by 3 bases and J by 1 base, 3 bases remained unmatched. The CDR3 length is 15 residues. DNA of the CDR3: TGTGCCAGCAGTGACAGGGGGGTATCTGGAAACACCATATATTTT. Translated: CASSDRGVSGNTIYF.

This clone was picked up many times. V and J are TRBV19 and TRBJ1-5, with 7 bases fitting TRBD1. Trimming took 3 bases from V and 5 from J; bases not matched to a gene: 1. This CDR3 has 13 amino acids. Germline CDR1 is LNHDA and CDR2 is SQIVND (reference sequence). The CDR3 region is CASSITGDQPQHF. For the CDR3, the DNA is TGTGCCAGTAGTATCACAGGGGATCAGCCCCAGCATTTT.

J is TRBJ1-1 and V is TRBV6-4; no clear D gene. Germline-derived CDR1 and CDR2 are MRHNA and SNTAGT. V was cut by 0 bases and J by 3 bases, with 5 bases left in between. This CDR3 is 13 amino acids long. The chain's CDR3 is CASSDSPDTEAFF. CDR3 nucleotide sequence: TGTGCCAGCAGTGACTCCCCCGACACTGAAGCTTTCTTT.

The CDR3, as DNA: TGTGCCACCAGCAGAGTCGCAGCCTCGAGGGAGACCCAGTACTTC. As protein: CATSRVAASRETQYF. The chain combines TRBV15 with TRBJ2-5; D is unclear. Looked up from germline, CDR1 is LNHNV and CDR2 is YYDKDF (reference sequence). V lost 1 base and J 5 bases, leaving 14 bases between the germline ends. The CDR3 runs 15 residues.

The V gene is TRBV5-4, the J gene TRBJ1-1; D is unresolved. Trimming removed 9 bases from V and 1 base from J, with 7 bases in between. Germline CDR1 is SGHNT and CDR2 is YYREEE (reference sequence). The CDR3 has 11 amino acids. CDR3 DNA: TGTGCCACCCAGGCGAACACTGAAGCTTTCTTT. Translating gives CATQANTEAFF.

This chain uses TRBV5-4 with TRBJ1-6, with 7 bases fitting TRBD1. The CDR3 length is 14 residues. Germline-derived CDR1 and CDR2 are SGHNT and YYREEE (reference sequence). J lost 8 bases, V lost 4 bases, and 6 bases had no gene match. This chain's CDR3 is CASSLGTEDSPLHF. The CDR3 DNA sequence: TGTGCCAGCAGCCTCGGGACAGAAGATTCACCCCTCCACTTT.

The J gene is TRBJ1-5, the V gene TRBV10-2; 7 bases are a match to TRBD1. Trimming removed 5 bases from V and 1 base from J; junction bases left unmatched: 5. The CDR3 has 15 amino acids. The germline gives CDR1 WSHSY, CDR2 SAAADI. Here the CDR3 reads CASSPGGSSNQPQHF. The CDR3 nucleotides are TGCGCCAGCAGTCCAGGGGGTTCAAGCAATCAGCCCCAGCATTTT.

V usage is TRBV19 and J usage is TRBJ2-3, with D possibly TRBD2 on 5 matching bases. The germline CDR1 and CDR2 sequences are LNHDA and SQIVND (reference sequence). The CDR3 totals 15 residues. The V end lost 6 bases, the J end lost 7 bases, and 20 bases lay between the germline ends. In DNA, the CDR3 is TGTGCCAGTAGGTTCGGAGGAGGCCTGGGGTATACGCAGTATTTT. As protein: CASRFGGGLGYTQYF.

CDR3 sequence: CASSQDGSGWSTDTQYF. In DNA form, the CDR3 reads TGCGCCAGCAGCCAAGACGGGAGCGGGTGGAGCACAGATACGCAGTATTTT. The rearrangement joins TRBV4-3 to TRBJ2-3; weak D call: TRBD2 (6 bases). V shed 0 bases and J shed 0 bases, with 13 bases lying between them. Germline values: CDR1 LGHNA, CDR2 YSLEER. The CDR3 totals 17 residues.

This chain links TRBV15 with TRBJ1-5; 9 nucleotides line up with TRBD1. The V gene's germline CDR1 is LNHNV and CDR2 YYDKDF (reference sequence). CDR3 size: 16 residues. V dropped 5 bases and J dropped 3; count of bases not matched to a gene: 8. CDR3 DNA: TGTGCCACCAGCCCCAGTGGGACAGGGTTCAATCAGCCCCAGCATTTT. Translation gives CATSPSGTGFNQPQHF.

The chain joins TRBV6-6 to TRBJ1-1; D gene uncertain. The CDR3 consists of 13 residues. CDR1 MNHNY and CDR2 SVGAGI come from the germline V gene (reference sequence). Between the trimmed V and J ends, which lost 0 bases and 1 base, there was a span of 3 bases. The CDR3 region has the DNA TGTGCCAGCAGTTACTCCTCGAACACTGAAGCTTTCTTT. It yields the protein CASSYSSNTEAFF.

The chain combines TRBV6-2 or TRBV6-3 with TRBJ2-2, with D possibly matching TRBD1 (5 bases). Per germline, CDR1 MNHEY and CDR2 SVGEGT. The V gene lost 5 bases and the J gene lost 4 bases, with 14 bases spanning the gap. The CDR3 is 15 residues long. CDR3 region: CASSTSRGFTGELFF. Written as DNA, the CDR3 is TGTGCCAGCAGTACCTCTAGGGGCTTCACCGGGGAGCTGTTTTTT.

This chain uses TRBV3-1 (or the pseudogene TRBV3-2) with TRBJ2-7; the D gene is possibly TRBD1 (6 bases). The V and J ends lost 0 bases and 4 bases respectively, with 7 bases between them. Germline values: CDR1 LGHDT, CDR2 YNNKEL (reference sequence). CDR3 length equals 13 residues. Written as DNA, the CDR3 is TGTGCCAGCAGCCAAGATCAGGGGTACGAGCAGTACGTC. It is translated as CASSQDQGYEQYV.

The chain is built from TRBV3-1 (or the pseudogene TRBV3-2) and TRBJ2-3; perhaps TRBD1 as D (5 bases). There are 15 residues in the CDR3. Germline values: CDR1 LGHDT, CDR2 YNNKEL (reference sequence). The V and J ends lost 1 base and 5 bases respectively, with 13 bases between them. The DNA of the CDR3 is TGTGCCAGCAGCCAAGCCTCTAGGGGTCGAGATACGCAGTATTTT. This sequence encodes CASSQASRGRDTQYF.

J is TRBJ2-7 and V is TRBV5-4; D is possibly TRBD1 (6 bases). V lost 4 bases, J lost 6 bases, and 26 bases lay in between. The germline CDR1 and CDR2 sequences are SGHNT and YYREEE (reference sequence). The CDR3 loop spans 17 amino acids. The CDR3 nucleotides read TGTGCCAGCAGCCCGAACCCCGGTGGACAGTTGCAACGCGAGCAGTACGTC. Protein: CASSPNPGGQLQREQYV.

The J gene is TRBJ1-2, the V gene TRBV9, with D hard to call. Deletions cut 1 base from V and 5 bases from J, with 24 bases between. CDR3 size: 18 residues. Germline CDR1 and CDR2: SGDLS and YYNGEE. The CDR3 bases are TGTGCCAGCAGCGTAACGCCCGGACCCAATAGAGGAGGGTATGGCTACACCTTC. It yields the protein CASSVTPGPNRGGYGYTF.

CDR3 amino acids: CASSLVVATEAFF. The CDR3 DNA follows: TGCGCCAGCAGCTTGGTCGTGGCCACTGAAGCTTTCTTT. The J gene is TRBJ1-1, the V gene TRBV5-1, with D hard to call. The CDR3 contains 13 residues. V lost 0 bases and J 4 bases, leaving 7 bases between the germline ends. Germline values: CDR1 SGHRS, CDR2 YFSETQ. Using reference TRBV5-1 and TRBJ1-1 for the parts outside the CDR3, the full variable domain is KAGVTQTPRYLIKTRGQQVTLSCSPISGHRSVSWYQQTPGQGLQFLFEYFSETQRNKGNFPGRFSGRQFSNSRSEMNVSTLELGDSALYLCASSLVVATEAFFGQGTRLTVV.

The chain couples TRBV3-1 (or the pseudogene TRBV3-2) to TRBJ1-2, with D possibly TRBD1 on 6 matching bases. The V end was cut by 1 base, the J end by 4 bases, with 13 bases between. CDR1 LGHDT and CDR2 YNNKEL come from the germline V gene (reference sequence). This CDR3 comprises 15 residues. The CDR3 sequence is CASSQGQAYSYGYTF. In DNA, the CDR3 is TGTGCCAGCAGCCAAGGACAGGCCTATTCCTATGGCTACACCTTC.

This clone came up once. J is TRBJ1-6 and V is TRBV27; 7 positions agree with TRBD1. With 8 bases clipped from V and 6 bases from J, the junction kept 13 bases outside the gene matches. This CDR3 region has 16 residues. Germline V gene data show CDR1 as MNHEY and CDR2 as SMNVEV (reference sequence). The CDR3 DNA reads as TGTGCCAGCCGACACCGGGACAGTCACTTTAATTCACCCCTCCACTTT. This translates into CASRHRDSHFNSPLHF.

The sample holds a few counts of this clone. CDR3 in amino acids: CASSPEGEGASYGYTF. In DNA form, the CDR3 reads TGTGCCAGCAGCCCGGAGGGGGAGGGCGCAAGCTATGGCTACACCTTC. V gene TRBV7-2 combines with J gene TRBJ1-2, with a possible D match to TRBD1 (6 bases). The V and J ends lost 5 bases and 4 bases respectively, with 20 bases between them. The germline V gene has CDR1 SGHTA and CDR2 FQGNSA. The length of the CDR3 is 16 residues.

This chain uses TRBV9 with TRBJ1-2; no definite D call. The CDR3 length is 14 residues. The V end lost 0 bases, the J end lost 0 bases, and 6 bases lay between the germline ends. Germline lookup yields CDR1 SGDLS and CDR2 YYNGEE. The CDR3 sequence: CASSVAVSNYGYTF. CDR3 nucleotides: TGTGCCAGCAGCGTAGCAGTATCTAACTATGGCTACACCTTC.

The chain uses TRBV3-1 (or the pseudogene TRBV3-2) and TRBJ2-7; 7 nucleotides match TRBD2. J was trimmed by 1 base and V by 3 bases; bases with no gene match: 18. Germline V CDR1 and CDR2: LGHDT, YNNKEL (reference sequence). The CDR3 has 19 amino acids. CDR3 region: CASSQLGGFALIRSYEQYF. For the CDR3, the DNA is TGTGCCAGCAGCCAGTTGGGAGGGTTTGCCCTCATAAGATCCTACGAGCAGTACTTC.

The rearrangement joins TRBV5-1 to TRBJ1-1; the D gene is possibly TRBD1 (5 bases). This CDR3 region has 16 residues. Germline-derived CDR1 and CDR2 are SGHRS and YFSETQ. Trimming removed 5 bases at V and 0 bases at J, with 17 bases between. CDR3 sequence reads: CASRDTGVFLNTEAFF. As DNA, the CDR3 is TGCGCCAGCAGAGATACAGGAGTCTTTCTGAACACTGAAGCTTTCTTT.